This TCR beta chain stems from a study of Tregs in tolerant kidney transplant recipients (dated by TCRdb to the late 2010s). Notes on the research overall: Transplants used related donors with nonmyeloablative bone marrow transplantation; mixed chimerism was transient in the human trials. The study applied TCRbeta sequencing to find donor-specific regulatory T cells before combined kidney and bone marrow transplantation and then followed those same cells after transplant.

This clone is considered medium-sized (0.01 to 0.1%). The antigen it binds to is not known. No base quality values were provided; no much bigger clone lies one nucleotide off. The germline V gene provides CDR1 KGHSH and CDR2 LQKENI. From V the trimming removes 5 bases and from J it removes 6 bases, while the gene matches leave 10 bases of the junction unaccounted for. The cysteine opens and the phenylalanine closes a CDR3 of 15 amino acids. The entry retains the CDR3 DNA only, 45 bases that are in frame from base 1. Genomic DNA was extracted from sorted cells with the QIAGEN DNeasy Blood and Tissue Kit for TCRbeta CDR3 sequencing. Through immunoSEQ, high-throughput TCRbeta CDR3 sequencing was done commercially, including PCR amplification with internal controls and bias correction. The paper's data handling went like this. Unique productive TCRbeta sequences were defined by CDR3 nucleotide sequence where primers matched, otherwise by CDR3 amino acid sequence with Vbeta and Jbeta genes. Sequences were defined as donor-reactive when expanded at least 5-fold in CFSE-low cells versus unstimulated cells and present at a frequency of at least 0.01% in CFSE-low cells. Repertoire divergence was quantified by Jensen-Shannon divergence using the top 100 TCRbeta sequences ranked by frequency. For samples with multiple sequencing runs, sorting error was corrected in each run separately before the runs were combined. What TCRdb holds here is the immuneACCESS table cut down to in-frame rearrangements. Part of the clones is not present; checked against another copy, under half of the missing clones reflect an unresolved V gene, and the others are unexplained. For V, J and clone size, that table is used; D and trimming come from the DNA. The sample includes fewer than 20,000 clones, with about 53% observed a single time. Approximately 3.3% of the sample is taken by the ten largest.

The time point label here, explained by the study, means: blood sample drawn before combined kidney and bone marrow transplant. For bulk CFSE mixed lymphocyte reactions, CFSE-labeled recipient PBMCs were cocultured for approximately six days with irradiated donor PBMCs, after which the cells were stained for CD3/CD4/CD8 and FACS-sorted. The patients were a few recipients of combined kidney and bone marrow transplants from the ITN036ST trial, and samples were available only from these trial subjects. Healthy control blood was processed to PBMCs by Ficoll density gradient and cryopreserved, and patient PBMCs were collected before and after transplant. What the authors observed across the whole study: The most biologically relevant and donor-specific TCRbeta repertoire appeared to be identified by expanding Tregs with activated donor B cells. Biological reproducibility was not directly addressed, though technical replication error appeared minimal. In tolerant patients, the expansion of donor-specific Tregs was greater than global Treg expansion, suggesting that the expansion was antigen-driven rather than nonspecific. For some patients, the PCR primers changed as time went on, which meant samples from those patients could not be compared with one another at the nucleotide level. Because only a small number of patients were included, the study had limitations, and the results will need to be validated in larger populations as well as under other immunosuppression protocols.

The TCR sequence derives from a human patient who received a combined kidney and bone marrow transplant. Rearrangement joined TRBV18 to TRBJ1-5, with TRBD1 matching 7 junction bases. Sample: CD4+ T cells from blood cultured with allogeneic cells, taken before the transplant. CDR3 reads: CASSISGTDIQPQHF. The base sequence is TGTGCCAGCTCAATCTCAGGGACAGACATTCAGCCCCAGCATTTT.